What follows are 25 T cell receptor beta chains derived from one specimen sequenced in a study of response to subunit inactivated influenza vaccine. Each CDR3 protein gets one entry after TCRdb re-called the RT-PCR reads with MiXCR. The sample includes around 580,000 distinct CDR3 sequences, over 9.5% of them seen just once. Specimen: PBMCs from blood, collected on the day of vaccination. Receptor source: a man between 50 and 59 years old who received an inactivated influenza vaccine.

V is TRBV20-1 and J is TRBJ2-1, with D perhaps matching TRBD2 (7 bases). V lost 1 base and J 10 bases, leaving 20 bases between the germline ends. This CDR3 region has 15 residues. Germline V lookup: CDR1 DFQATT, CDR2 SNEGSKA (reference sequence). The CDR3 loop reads CSARALKGGTNEQFF. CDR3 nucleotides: TGCAGTGCTAGAGCCCTCAAGGGGGGGACCAACGAGCAGTTCTTC.

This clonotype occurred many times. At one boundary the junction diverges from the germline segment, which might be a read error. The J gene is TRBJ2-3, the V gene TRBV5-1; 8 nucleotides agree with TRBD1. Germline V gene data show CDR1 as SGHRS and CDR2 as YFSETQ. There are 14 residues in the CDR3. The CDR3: CASRPGQGTDTQYF. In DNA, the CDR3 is TGTGCCAGCAGGCCGGGACAGGGCACAGATACGCAGTATTTT.

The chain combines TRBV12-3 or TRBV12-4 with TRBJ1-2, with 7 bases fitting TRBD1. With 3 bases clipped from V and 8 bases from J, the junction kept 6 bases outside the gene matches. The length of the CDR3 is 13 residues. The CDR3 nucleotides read TGTGCCAGCAGTTTGTCAGGGGGAGTAGGCTACACCTTC. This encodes CASSLSGGVGYTF.

The CDR3 here is CSARDQQDSTDTQYF. The CDR3 nucleotides read TGCAGTGCTAGAGATCAACAAGATAGCACAGATACGCAGTATTTT. V gene TRBV20-1 combines with J gene TRBJ2-3; no firm D call. V was cut by 0 bases and J by 0 bases, with 10 bases left in between. This CDR3 has 15 residues. Germline values: CDR1 DFQATT, CDR2 SNEGSKA (reference sequence).

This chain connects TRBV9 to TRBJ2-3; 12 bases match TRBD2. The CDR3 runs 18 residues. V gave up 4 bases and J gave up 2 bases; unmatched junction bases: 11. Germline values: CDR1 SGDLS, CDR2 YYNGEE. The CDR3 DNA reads TGTGCCAGCAGCCCCAGGGGACGACTAGCGGGAGTCACAGATACGCAGTATTTT. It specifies CASSPRGRLAGVTDTQYF.

The CDR3 nucleotides are TGCGCCAGCAGGCCCGGGACAGGGGTGGTTAGCTACGAGCAGTACTTC. Encoded protein: CASRPGTGVVSYEQYF. The chain carries TRBV5-1 and TRBJ2-7, with 10 bases matching TRBD1. V gave up 5 bases and J gave up 3 bases; unmatched junction bases: 11. This CDR3 is built from 16 residues. Germline-derived CDR1 and CDR2 are SGHRS and YFSETQ.

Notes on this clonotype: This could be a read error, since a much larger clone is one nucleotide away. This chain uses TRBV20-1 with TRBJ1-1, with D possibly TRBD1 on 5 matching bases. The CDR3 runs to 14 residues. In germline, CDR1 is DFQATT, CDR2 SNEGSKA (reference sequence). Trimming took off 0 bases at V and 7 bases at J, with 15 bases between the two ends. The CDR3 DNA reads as TGCAGTGCTAGAGACGCAAGGGGACGCAGTGAAGCTTTCTTT. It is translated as CSARDARGRSEAFF.

CDR3 DNA sequence: TGCGCCAGCAGCCAAGGGTCTGGAAGACTAGCGGCAGATACGCAGTATTTT. Protein sequence: CASSQGSGRLAADTQYF. The genes are TRBV4-1 and TRBJ2-3, with 9 bases matching TRBD2. This CDR3 region has 17 residues. J was trimmed by 4 bases and V by 1 base; bases with no gene match: 9. The V gene's germline CDR1 is MGHRA and CDR2 YSYEKL.

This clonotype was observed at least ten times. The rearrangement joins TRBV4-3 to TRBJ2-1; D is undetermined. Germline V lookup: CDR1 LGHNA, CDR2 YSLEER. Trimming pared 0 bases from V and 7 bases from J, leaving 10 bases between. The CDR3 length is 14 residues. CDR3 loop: CASSQDQWANEQFF. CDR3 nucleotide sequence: TGCGCCAGCAGCCAAGATCAGTGGGCGAATGAGCAGTTCTTC.

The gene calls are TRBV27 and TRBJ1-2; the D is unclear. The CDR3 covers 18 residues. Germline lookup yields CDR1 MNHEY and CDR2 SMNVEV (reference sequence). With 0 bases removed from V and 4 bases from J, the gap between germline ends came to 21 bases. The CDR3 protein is CASSLSFGDLGPLYGYTF. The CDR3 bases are TGTGCCAGCAGTTTATCATTCGGGGATTTAGGGCCTCTCTATGGCTACACCTTC.

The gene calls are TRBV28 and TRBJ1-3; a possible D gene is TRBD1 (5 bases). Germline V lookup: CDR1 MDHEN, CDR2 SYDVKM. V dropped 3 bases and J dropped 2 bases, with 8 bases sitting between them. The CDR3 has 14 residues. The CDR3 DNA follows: TGTGCCAGCAGTTTCCGACAGCCTGGAAACACCATATATTTT. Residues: CASSFRQPGNTIYF.

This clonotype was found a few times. The CDR3 coding sequence is TGTGCCAGCAGTTACCCACTCGCGGGAGTTAAGTACGAGCAGTACTTC. This sequence encodes CASSYPLAGVKYEQYF. The genes are TRBV6-2 or TRBV6-3 and TRBJ2-7; 7 bases match TRBD2. The germline CDR1 and CDR2 sequences are MNHEY and SVGEGT. Unmatched junction bases numbered 11, after V lost 2 bases and J lost 4 bases. This CDR3 region has 16 residues.

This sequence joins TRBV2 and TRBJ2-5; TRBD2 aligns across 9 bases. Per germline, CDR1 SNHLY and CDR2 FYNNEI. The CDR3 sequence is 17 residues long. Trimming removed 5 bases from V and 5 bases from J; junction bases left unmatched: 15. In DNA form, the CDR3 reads TGTGCCAGCAGTCGATCTAGCGGGAAAGGAGACAAGGAGACCCAGTACTTC. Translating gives CASSRSSGKGDKETQYF.

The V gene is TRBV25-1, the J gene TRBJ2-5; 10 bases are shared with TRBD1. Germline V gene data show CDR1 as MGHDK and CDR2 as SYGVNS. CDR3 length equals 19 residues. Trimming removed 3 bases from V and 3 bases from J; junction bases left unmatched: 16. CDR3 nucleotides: TGTGCCAGCAGTGACCCAGACAGGGGGCGGGCGCGTTCAGAAGAGACCCAGTACTTC. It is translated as CASSDPDRGRARSEETQYF.

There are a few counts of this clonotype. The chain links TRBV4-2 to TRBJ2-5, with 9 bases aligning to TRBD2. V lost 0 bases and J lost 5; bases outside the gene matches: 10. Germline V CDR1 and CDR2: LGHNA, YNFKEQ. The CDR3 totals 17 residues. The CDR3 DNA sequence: TGTGCCAGCAGCCAAGATTGGCCGGGACTAGCCTATGAGACCCAGTACTTC. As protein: CASSQDWPGLAYETQYF.

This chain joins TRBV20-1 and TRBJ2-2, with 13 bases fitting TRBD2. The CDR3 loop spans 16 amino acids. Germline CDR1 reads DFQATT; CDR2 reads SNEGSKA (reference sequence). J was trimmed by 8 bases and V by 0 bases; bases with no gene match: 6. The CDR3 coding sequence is TGCAGTGCTAGAGATACTAGCGGGAGGGCCAAGGGGGAGCTGTTTTTT. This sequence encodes CSARDTSGRAKGELFF.

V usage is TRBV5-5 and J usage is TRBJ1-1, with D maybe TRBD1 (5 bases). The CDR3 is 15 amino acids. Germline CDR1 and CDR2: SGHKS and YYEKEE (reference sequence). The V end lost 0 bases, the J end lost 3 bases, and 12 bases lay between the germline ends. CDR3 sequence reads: CASSLGDRLYTEAFF. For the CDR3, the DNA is TGTGCCAGCAGCTTGGGTGACAGATTATACACTGAAGCTTTCTTT. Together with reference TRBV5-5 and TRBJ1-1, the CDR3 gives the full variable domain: DAGVTQSPTHLIKTRGQQVTLRCSPISGHKSVSWYQQVLGQGPQFIFQYYEKEERGRGNFPDRFSARQFPNYSSELNVNALLLGDSALYLCASSLGDRLYTEAFFGQGTRLTVV.

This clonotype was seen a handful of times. For the CDR3, the DNA is TGCGCCAGCAGCTTGGTGGGACGGGAGAACACTGAAGCTTTCTTT. Translating it yields CASSLVGRENTEAFF. The chain employs TRBV5-1 and TRBJ1-1, with a weak D call TRBD1 (5 bases). The CDR3 contains 15 residues. V was pared by 0 bases and J by 1 base, with 10 bases between. Germline assignment: CDR1 SGHRS and CDR2 YFSETQ.

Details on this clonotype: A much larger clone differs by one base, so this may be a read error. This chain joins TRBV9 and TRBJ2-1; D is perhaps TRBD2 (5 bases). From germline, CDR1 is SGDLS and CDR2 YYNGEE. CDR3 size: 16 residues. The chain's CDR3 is CSSSGSDGGGYNEQFF. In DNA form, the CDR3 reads TGTTCCAGCAGCGGTTCGGACGGCGGAGGATACAATGAGCAGTTCTTC.

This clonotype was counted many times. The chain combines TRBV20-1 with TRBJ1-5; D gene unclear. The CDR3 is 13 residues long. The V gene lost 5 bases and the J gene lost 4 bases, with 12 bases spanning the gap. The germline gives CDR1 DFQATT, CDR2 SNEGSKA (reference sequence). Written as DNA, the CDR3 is TGCAGTGCTCTGGGCCAATTTAATCAGCCCCAGCATTTT. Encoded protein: CSALGQFNQPQHF.

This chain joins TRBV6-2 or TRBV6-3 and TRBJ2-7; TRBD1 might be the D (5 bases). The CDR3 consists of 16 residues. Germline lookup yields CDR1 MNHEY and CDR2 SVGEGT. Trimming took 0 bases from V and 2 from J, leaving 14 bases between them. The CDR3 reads CASSYSRNRPTYEQYF. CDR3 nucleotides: TGTGCCAGCAGTTACTCTAGGAACAGGCCCACCTACGAGCAGTACTTC.

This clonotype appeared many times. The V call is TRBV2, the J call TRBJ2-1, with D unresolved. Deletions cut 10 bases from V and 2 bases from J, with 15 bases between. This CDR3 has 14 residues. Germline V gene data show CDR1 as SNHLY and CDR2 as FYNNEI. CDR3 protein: CATAYSRTYNEQFF. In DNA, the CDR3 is TGTGCCACCGCCTATAGCAGGACCTACAATGAGCAGTTCTTC.

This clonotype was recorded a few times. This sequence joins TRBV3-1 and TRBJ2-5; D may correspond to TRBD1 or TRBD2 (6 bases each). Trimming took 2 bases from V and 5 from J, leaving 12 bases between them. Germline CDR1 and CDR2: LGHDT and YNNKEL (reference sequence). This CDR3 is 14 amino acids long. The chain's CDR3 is CASSQFGGGETQYF. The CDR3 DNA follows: TGTGCCAGCAGCCAATTCGGAGGGGGGGAGACCCAGTACTTC.

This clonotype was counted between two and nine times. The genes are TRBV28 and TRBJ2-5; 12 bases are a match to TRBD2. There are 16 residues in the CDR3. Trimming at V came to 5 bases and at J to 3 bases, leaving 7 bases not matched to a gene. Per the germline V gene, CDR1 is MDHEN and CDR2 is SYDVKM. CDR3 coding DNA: TGTGCCAGCAGTCCTAGGACTAGCGGGGCCAAAGAGACCCAGTACTTC. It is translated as CASSPRTSGAKETQYF.

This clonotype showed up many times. As DNA, the CDR3 is TGTGCCAGCAGTTTCGAAGTTGGAAACACCATATATTTT. Residues: CASSFEVGNTIYF. The rearrangement links TRBV12-3 or TRBV12-4 to TRBJ1-3; no reliable D call. The CDR3 runs 13 residues. The ends were cut back, 3 bases at V and 3 bases at J, with 6 bases in the middle.